The T cell receptor beta chain under discussion was sequenced for a study of blood T cell repertoires in COVID-19. Authors' processing steps: The authors estimated nucleated cell counts from reference gene primer amplification. Profiled with immunoSEQ multiplex PCR; TCRdb holds only in-frame clones, not every one. V and J calls plus clone size are reproduced from that table; the DNA served to infer D and trimming. Counted here are about 87,000 clones, around 82% occurring once; the ten biggest clones make up over 15%. This clone occurred a few times. From germline, CDR1 is MNHEY and CDR2 SVGAGI. The CDR3 spans 15 residues. V lost 4 bases to trimming and J lost 6 bases, with 18 bases between them.

The chain carries TRBV6-5 and TRBJ1-1; tentative D call: TRBD1 (6 bases). The clonotype was recovered from a woman in her fifties or sixties with acute or convalescent COVID-19. Source material: peripheral blood. This CDR3 reads CASSWAGEGGAEAFF. The CDR3 nucleotides read TGTGCCAGCAGTTGGGCAGGGGAGGGTGGCGCTGAAGCTTTCTTT.